This T cell receptor (beta chain) was observed in a study of T cell responses to AZD1222 COVID-19 vaccine. TCRdb keeps only in-frame clones here, not all; method: immunoSEQ multiplex PCR. The sample has some 150,000 clones; roughly 91% are singletons. This CDR3 region has 15 residues. Germline V gene lookup returns CDR1 SGHTA and CDR2 FQGTGA. The V gene end was trimmed by 5 bases and the J gene end by 9 bases; junction bases not matched to a gene: 11. Study outcomes and limitations: The donor group comprised mostly white British people and more females; the analysis possibly underestimated clonal diversity. Close to half of spike-specific TCRs reportedly recognize unmutated variant regions.

About this clone: Its antigen is as yet unknown.

V is TRBV7-3 and J is TRBJ2-1, with 9 bases identical to TRBD1. This specimen was peripheral blood, taken 28 days after the second AZD1222 dose. This TCR derives from an adult who received the AZD1222 COVID-19 vaccine. CDR3 DNA sequence: TGTGCCAGCAGCGAGGACAGGGGCCGTGGCAGTGAGCAGTTCTTC. Residues: CASSEDRGRGSEQFF.